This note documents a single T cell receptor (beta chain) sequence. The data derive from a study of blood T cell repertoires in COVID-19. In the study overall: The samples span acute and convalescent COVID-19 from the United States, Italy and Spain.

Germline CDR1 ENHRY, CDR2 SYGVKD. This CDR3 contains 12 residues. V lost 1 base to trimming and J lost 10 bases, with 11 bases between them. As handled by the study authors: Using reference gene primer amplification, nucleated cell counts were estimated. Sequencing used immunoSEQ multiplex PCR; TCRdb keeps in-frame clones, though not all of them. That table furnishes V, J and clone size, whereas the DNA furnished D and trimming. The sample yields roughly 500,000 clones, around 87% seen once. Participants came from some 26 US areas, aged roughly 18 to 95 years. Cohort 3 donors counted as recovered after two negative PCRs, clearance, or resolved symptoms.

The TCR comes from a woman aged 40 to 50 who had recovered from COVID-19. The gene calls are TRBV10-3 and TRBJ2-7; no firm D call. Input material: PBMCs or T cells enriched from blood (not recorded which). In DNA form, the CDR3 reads TGTGCCATCAGTGAGTTGATGCAGGCTCAGTACTTC. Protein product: CAISELMQAQYF.